This is a list of T cell receptor beta chains from one sample in a study of siplizumab effects on memory and regulatory T cells. The protocol was immunoSEQ multiplex PCR, while the TCRdb copy is restricted to in-frame clones and leaves out a portion. The top ten hold about 0.095% of the sample, which has about 64,000 clones, 96% seen once. The material sequenced was naive CD8+ T cells sorted from blood. These receptors all stem from a human donor in good health. Each CDR3 is given without its conserved first and last residue. D genes are given only for firm matches.

TRBD1,TRBV4-1,ASSSGQGAYNTEAF
NA,TRBV28,ASSRTARNTEAF
NA,TRBV4-1,ASSPPAFRDEQF
NA,TRBV11-2,AGWLHYEQY
NA,TRBV27,ASSSTELGGYT
NA,TRBV11-2,ASSGAWPAYEQY
NA,TRBV6-6,ASSSNTDSNQPQH
TRBD2,TRBV5-4,ASSPGTSSTDTQY
NA,TRBV27,ASSPRETYGYT
NA,TRBV13,ASSLGKSNYGYT